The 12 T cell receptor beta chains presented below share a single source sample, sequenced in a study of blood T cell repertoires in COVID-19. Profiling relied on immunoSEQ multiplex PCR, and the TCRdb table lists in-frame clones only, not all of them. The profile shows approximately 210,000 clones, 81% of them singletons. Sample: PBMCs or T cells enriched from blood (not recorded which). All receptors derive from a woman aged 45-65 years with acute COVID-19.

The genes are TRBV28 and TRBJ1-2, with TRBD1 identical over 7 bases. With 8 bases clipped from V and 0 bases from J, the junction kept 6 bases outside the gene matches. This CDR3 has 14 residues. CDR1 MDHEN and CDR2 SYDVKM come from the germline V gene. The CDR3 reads CASQQGSANYGYTF. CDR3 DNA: TGTGCCAGCCAACAGGGGTCAGCTAACTATGGCTACACCTTC.

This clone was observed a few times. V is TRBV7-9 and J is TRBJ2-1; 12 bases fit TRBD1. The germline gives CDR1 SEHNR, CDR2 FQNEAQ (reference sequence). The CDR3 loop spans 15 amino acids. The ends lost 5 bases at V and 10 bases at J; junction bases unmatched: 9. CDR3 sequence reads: CASSQGTGGKLEQFF. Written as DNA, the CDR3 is TGTGCCAGCAGCCAAGGGACAGGGGGCAAATTGGAGCAGTTCTTC.

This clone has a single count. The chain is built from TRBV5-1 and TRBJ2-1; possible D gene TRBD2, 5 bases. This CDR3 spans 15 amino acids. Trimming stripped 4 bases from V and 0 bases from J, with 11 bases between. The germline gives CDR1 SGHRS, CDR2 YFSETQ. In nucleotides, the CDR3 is TGCGCCAGCAGCCCCGAGGGCGGCTCCTACAATGAGCAGTTCTTC. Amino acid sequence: CASSPEGGSYNEQFF.

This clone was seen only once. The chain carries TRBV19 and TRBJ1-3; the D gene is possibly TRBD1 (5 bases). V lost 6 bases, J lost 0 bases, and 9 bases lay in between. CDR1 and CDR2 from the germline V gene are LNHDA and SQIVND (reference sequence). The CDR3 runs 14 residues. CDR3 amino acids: CASSQQDSGNTIYF. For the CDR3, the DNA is TGTGCCAGTAGCCAACAGGACTCTGGAAACACCATATATTTT.

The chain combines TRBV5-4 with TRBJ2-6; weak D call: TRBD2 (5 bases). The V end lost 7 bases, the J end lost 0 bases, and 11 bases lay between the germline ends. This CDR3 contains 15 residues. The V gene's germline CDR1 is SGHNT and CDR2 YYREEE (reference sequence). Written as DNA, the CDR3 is TGTGCCAGCCGGCGGGCCCGCTCTGGGGCCAACGTCCTGACTTTC. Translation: CASRRARSGANVLTF.

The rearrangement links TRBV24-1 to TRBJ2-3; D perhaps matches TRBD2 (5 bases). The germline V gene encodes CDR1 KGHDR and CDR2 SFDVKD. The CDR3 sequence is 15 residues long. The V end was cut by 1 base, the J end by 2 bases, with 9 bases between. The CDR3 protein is CATSDFLAATDTQYF. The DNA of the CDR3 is TGTGCCACCAGTGATTTTCTAGCTGCCACAGATACGCAGTATTTT.

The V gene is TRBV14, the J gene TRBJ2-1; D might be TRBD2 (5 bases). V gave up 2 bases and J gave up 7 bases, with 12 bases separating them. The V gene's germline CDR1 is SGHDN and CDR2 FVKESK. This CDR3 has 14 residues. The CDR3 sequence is CASSQRTGWNEQFF. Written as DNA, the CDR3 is TGTGCCAGCAGCCAAAGGACTGGGTGGAATGAGCAGTTCTTC.

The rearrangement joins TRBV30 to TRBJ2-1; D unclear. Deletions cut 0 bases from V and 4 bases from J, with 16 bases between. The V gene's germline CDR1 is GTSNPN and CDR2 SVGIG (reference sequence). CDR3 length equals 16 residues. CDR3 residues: CAWSVLVGFCYNEQFF. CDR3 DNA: TGTGCCTGGAGTGTACTTGTCGGTTTCTGTTACAATGAGCAGTTCTTC.

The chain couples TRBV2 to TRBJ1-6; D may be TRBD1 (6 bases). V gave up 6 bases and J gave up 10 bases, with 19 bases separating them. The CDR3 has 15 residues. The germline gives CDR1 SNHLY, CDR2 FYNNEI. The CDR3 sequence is CASRGSGTSQSPLHF. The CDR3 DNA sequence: TGTGCCAGCAGGGGCAGTGGGACATCCCAATCACCCCTCCACTTT.

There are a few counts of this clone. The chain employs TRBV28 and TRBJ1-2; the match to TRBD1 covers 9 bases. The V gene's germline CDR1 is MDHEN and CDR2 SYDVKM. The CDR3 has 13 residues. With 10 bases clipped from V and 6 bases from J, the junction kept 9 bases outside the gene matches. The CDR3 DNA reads TGTGCCACGTGGGGACAGGGTTTTCATGGCTACACCTTC. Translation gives CATWGQGFHGYTF.

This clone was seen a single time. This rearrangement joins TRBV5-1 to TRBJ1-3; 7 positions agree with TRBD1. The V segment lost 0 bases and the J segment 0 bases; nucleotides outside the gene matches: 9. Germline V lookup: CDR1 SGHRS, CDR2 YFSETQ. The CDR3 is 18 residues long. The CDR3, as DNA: TGCGCCAGCAGCTTGGAGGGACAGCAATTAAGCTCTGGAAACACCATATATTTT. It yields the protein CASSLEGQQLSSGNTIYF.

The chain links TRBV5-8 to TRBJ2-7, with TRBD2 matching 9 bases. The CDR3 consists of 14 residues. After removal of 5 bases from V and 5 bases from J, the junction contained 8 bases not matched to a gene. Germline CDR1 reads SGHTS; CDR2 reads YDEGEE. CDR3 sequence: CASRPRGGGDEQYF. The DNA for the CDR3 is TGTGCCAGCAGGCCGCGGGGGGGCGGGGACGAGCAGTACTTC.